A single sample is the source of the 23 T cell receptor beta chains below, sequenced in a study of blood T cell repertoires in COVID-19. Clones were read by immunoSEQ multiplex PCR, and TCRdb kept only the in-frame ones, dropping some. The data contain around 58,000 clones, over 80% of them singletons. The sample comprised peripheral blood. Every receptor here comes from a woman aged 55-70 years with active or convalescent COVID-19.

J is TRBJ1-2 and V is TRBV7-2; a weak D match, TRBD1 (6 bases). The CDR3 spans 15 residues. V lost 1 base, J lost 1 base, and 10 bases lay in between. CDR1 and CDR2 (germline): SGHTA, FQGNSA. The CDR3 region has the DNA TGTGCCAGCAGCTTAGTGGGGGCGGGTAACTATGGCTACACCTTC. This sequence encodes CASSLVGAGNYGYTF.

The chain uses TRBV10-3 and TRBJ2-1, with TRBD1 identical over 9 bases. The CDR3 extends over 14 amino acids. Germline V lookup: CDR1 ENHRY, CDR2 SYGVKD. Trimming removed 4 bases from V and 6 bases from J; junction bases left unmatched: 4. CDR3 amino acids: CAISARTGANEQFF. The CDR3 DNA reads TGTGCCATCAGTGCTAGGACAGGGGCCAATGAGCAGTTCTTC.

The table lists this clone with a few counts. This sequence joins TRBV6-5 and TRBJ1-1, with 7 bases matching TRBD1. The germline CDR1 and CDR2 sequences are MNHEY and SVGAGI. The CDR3 is 14 residues long. After removal of 5 bases from V and 2 bases from J, the junction contained 5 bases not matched to a gene. For the CDR3, the DNA is TGTGCCAGCAGTCCCGGGACAGCTAACACTGAAGCTTTCTTT. Encoded protein: CASSPGTANTEAFF.

The J gene is TRBJ1-1, the V gene TRBV5-4, with 8 nucleotides matching TRBD1. The CDR3 length is 13 residues. The J segment lost 3 bases and the V segment lost 4 bases, leaving 2 bases of the junction unmatched. CDR1 is SGHNT and CDR2 is YYREEE in the germline V gene (reference sequence). The CDR3: CASSLGQDTEAFF. The CDR3 DNA follows: TGTGCCAGCAGCCTGGGACAGGACACTGAAGCTTTCTTT.

This chain uses TRBV5-1 with TRBJ1-3, with a possible D match to TRBD1 (5 bases). Germline V gene data show CDR1 as SGHRS and CDR2 as YFSETQ. Deletions cut 0 bases from V and 0 bases from J, with 7 bases between. The CDR3 has 15 amino acids. Here the CDR3 reads CASSLERGSGNTIYF. The CDR3 DNA reads as TGCGCCAGCAGCTTGGAAAGGGGCTCTGGAAACACCATATATTTT. Complete variable domain (other parts from reference TRBV5-1 and TRBJ1-3): KAGVTQTPRYLIKTRGQQVTLSCSPISGHRSVSWYQQTPGQGLQFLFEYFSETQRNKGNFPGRFSGRQFSNSRSEMNVSTLELGDSALYLCASSLERGSGNTIYFGEGSWLTVV.

V gene TRBV5-5 combines with J gene TRBJ1-1; TRBD1 matches 7 bases. The CDR3 loop spans 16 amino acids. Germline V gene sequence: CDR1 SGHKS, CDR2 YYEKEE (reference sequence). V dropped 4 bases and J dropped 2; count of bases not matched to a gene: 11. The CDR3, as DNA: TGTGCCAGCAGCCCTGGGGGGACAGAGTTTAACACTGAAGCTTTCTTT. Translation gives CASSPGGTEFNTEAFF.

The chain joins TRBV6-2 or TRBV6-3 to TRBJ2-5; 8 bases fit TRBD2. This CDR3 has 17 amino acids. CDR1 and CDR2 from the germline V gene are MNHEY and SVGEGT. Losses at the gene ends were 2 bases for V and 5 bases for J; bases not matched to a gene: 13. CDR3 loop: CASSYPLVREVRETQYF. The CDR3, as DNA: TGTGCCAGCAGTTACCCTTTGGTGCGGGAGGTTAGGGAGACCCAGTACTTC.

The chain uses TRBV12-5 and TRBJ2-7, with TRBD2 matching over 8 bases. This CDR3 comprises 13 residues. Per germline, CDR1 LGHNT and CDR2 FRNRAP. V lost 6 bases to trimming and J lost 7 bases; unmatched junction nucleotides: 8. In nucleotides, the CDR3 is TGTGCTAGTGGACTAAGCGGGAGCCGTGAGCAGTACTTC. Protein product: CASGLSGSREQYF.

V usage is TRBV28 and J usage is TRBJ2-7, with 11 nucleotides matching TRBD2. J gave up 3 bases and V 11 bases, and 3 bases lay outside the gene matches. The CDR3 covers 12 residues. Germline V CDR1 and CDR2: MDHEN, SYDVKM. The CDR3 reads CAGGTSGYEQYF. The CDR3 region has the DNA TGTGCCGGAGGGACTAGCGGCTACGAGCAGTACTTC.

This clone came up once. CDR3 region: CASSQDNGLAGGQVYTQYF. In DNA form, the CDR3 reads TGTGCCAGCAGCCAAGACAACGGACTAGCGGGAGGGCAAGTGTATACGCAGTATTTT. The genes are TRBV3-1 (or the pseudogene TRBV3-2) and TRBJ2-3; 15 positions agree with TRBD2. The V gene's germline CDR1 is LGHDT and CDR2 YNNKEL (reference sequence). The CDR3 spans 19 residues. Germline trimming cut 0 bases from V and 7 bases from J; bases unmatched to any gene: 11.

The chain links TRBV7-9 to TRBJ2-1; 10 bases are a match to TRBD1. CDR3 size: 15 residues. Germline values: CDR1 SEHNR, CDR2 FQNEAQ (reference sequence). V lost 5 bases to trimming and J lost 2 bases; unmatched junction nucleotides: 3. The CDR3 spells CASSRTGGPYNEQFF. The CDR3 coding sequence is TGTGCCAGCAGCCGGACAGGGGGACCCTACAATGAGCAGTTCTTC.

V is TRBV3-1 (or the pseudogene TRBV3-2) and J is TRBJ2-7; 7 bases map to TRBD2. After removal of 4 bases from V and 0 bases from J, the junction contained 3 bases not matched to a gene. The CDR3 runs to 14 residues. From germline, CDR1 is LGHDT and CDR2 YNNKEL (reference sequence). The CDR3 region has the DNA TGTGCCAGCAGCCCGCGGGGGTGCTCCTACGAGCAGTACTTC. Translated, it gives CASSPRGCSYEQYF.

This rearrangement joins TRBV5-1 to TRBJ1-1, with D perhaps matching TRBD1 (6 bases). The CDR3 extends over 12 amino acids. V was shortened by 5 bases and J by 13 bases, with 18 bases between the two germline ends. CDR1 is SGHRS and CDR2 is YFSETQ in the germline V gene. The CDR3 bases are TGCGCCAGCAGGCGGGAGGGGGAAATGGATTTCTTT. Its translation is CASRREGEMDFF.

The V and J genes are TRBV7-3 and TRBJ2-5, with TRBD1 as a possible D gene (5 bases). The ends were cut back, 0 bases at V and 5 bases at J, with 10 bases in the middle. Germline-derived CDR1 and CDR2 are SGHTA and FQGTGA. CDR3 size: 14 residues. This CDR3 reads CASSLTGVWETQYF. The DNA for the CDR3 is TGTGCCAGCAGCTTAACAGGGGTATGGGAGACCCAGTACTTC.

This chain joins TRBV28 and TRBJ1-1, with 9 bases fitting TRBD1. Germline V gene data show CDR1 as MDHEN and CDR2 as SYDVKM. This CDR3 region has 16 residues. J was trimmed by 3 bases and V by 5 bases; bases with no gene match: 10. CDR3 loop: CASSPPVGQGYTEAFF. In nucleotides, the CDR3 is TGTGCCAGCAGTCCCCCGGTGGGACAGGGCTACACTGAAGCTTTCTTT.

The genes are TRBV2 and TRBJ1-1; perhaps TRBD1 as D (6 bases). This CDR3 is 14 amino acids long. The germline V and J ends were trimmed by 8 bases and 4 bases, with 17 bases remaining between them. The germline gives CDR1 SNHLY, CDR2 FYNNEI. The CDR3 DNA is TGTGCCAGCGAGACTGAAGGGGGAATCACTGAAGCTTTCTTT. Its protein is CASETEGGITEAFF.

This clone appeared once. V is TRBV28 and J is TRBJ2-2, with D possibly matching TRBD1 (5 bases). V lost 8 bases and J lost 0, with 28 bases in between. Germline CDR1 MDHEN, CDR2 SYDVKM. CDR3 size: 20 residues. Written as DNA, the CDR3 is TGTGCCAGCGGATACCCCGACTTAGTTTTGGGGCCCACGAACACCGGGGAGCTGTTTTTT. Translated: CASGYPDLVLGPTNTGELFF.

The chain couples TRBV28 to TRBJ2-5, with TRBD2 identical over 10 bases. Germline V gene data show CDR1 as MDHEN and CDR2 as SYDVKM. Trimming removed 1 base from V and 4 bases from J; junction bases left unmatched: 15. CDR3 size: 19 residues. The CDR3 is CASSLFGQRGGRVGETQYF. CDR3 nucleotides: TGTGCCAGCAGTTTATTCGGCCAGCGGGGGGGCCGGGTTGGAGAGACCCAGTACTTC.

The V call is TRBV28, the J call TRBJ2-7, with 12 bases matching TRBD2. Germline V gene data show CDR1 as MDHEN and CDR2 as SYDVKM. The CDR3 totals 16 residues. V shed 4 bases and J 4 bases; nucleotides not matched to a gene: 8. This CDR3 is CASSSVLAGGRYEQYF. Here the CDR3 DNA reads TGTGCCAGCAGTTCCGTTCTAGCGGGAGGGAGGTACGAGCAGTACTTC.

The genes are TRBV7-2 and TRBJ2-2, with TRBD2 identical over 7 bases. The CDR3 length is 16 residues. V lost 2 bases and J lost 1; bases outside the gene matches: 4. The germline V gene encodes CDR1 SGHTA and CDR2 FQGNSA. Written as DNA, the CDR3 is TGTGCCAGCAGCTTACGGGCTAGCGGGAACACCGGGGAGCTGTTTTTT. It specifies CASSLRASGNTGELFF.

The chain employs TRBV5-4 and TRBJ1-2; no clear D gene. The germline V gene encodes CDR1 SGHNT and CDR2 YYREEE (reference sequence). CDR3 length equals 12 residues. V was clipped by 4 bases and J by 2 bases, with 6 bases between them. The CDR3: CASSPTNYGYTF. CDR3 DNA sequence: TGTGCCAGCAGCCCCACAAACTATGGCTACACCTTC.

The chain joins TRBV28 to TRBJ2-7; weak D call: TRBD1 (6 bases). The length of the CDR3 is 14 residues. CDR1 and CDR2 (germline): MDHEN, SYDVKM. V was pared by 2 bases and J by 0 bases, with 8 bases between. Here the CDR3 DNA reads TGTGCCAGCAGTTTAACAGGGAGCTCCTACGAGCAGTACTTC. Protein product: CASSLTGSSYEQYF.

This rearrangement joins TRBV28 to TRBJ2-3; TRBD2 aligns across 10 bases. CDR1 is MDHEN and CDR2 is SYDVKM in the germline V gene. This CDR3 comprises 18 residues. Losses at the gene ends were 3 bases for V and 0 bases for J; bases not matched to a gene: 9. The CDR3: CASSFFYSAGGSTDTQYF. DNA of the CDR3: TGTGCCAGCAGTTTTTTTTATTCAGCGGGGGGGAGCACAGATACGCAGTATTTT.